The 17 T cell receptor beta chains below come from one sample, sequenced in a study of CD8 T cells in Susac syndrome. Random hexamers primed reverse transcription of about 0.45 to 1 ug RNA. TCRdb re-called the immunoSEQ multiplex PCR reads with MiXCR, one entry per CDR3 protein. Among approximately 130,000 distinct CDR3 sequences, 91% were seen once, and the ten largest hold roughly 0.25%. Sequencing was performed on CD8+ T cells from PBMCs. The receptors derive from a human donor with multiple sclerosis.

The gene calls are TRBV7-2 and TRBJ1-1; D is uncertain. The germline V and J ends were trimmed by 0 bases and 5 bases, with 13 bases remaining between them. CDR1 and CDR2 from the germline V gene are SGHTA and FQGNSA. The CDR3 runs 15 residues. CDR3 amino acids: CASSLASAGETEAFF. Written as DNA, the CDR3 is TGTGCCAGCAGCTTAGCCTCCGCTGGCGAGACTGAAGCTTTCTTT.

The gene calls are TRBV28 and TRBJ2-7; D possibly corresponds to TRBD2 (5 bases). The germline CDR1 and CDR2 sequences are MDHEN and SYDVKM. V lost 5 bases, J lost 3 bases, and 14 bases lay in between. The CDR3 is 14 residues long. Here the CDR3 DNA reads TGTGCCAGCAGTCCGACGGAGCGGCGCTACGAGCAGTACTTC. Its protein is CASSPTERRYEQYF.

The table lists this clonotype with a count of one. CDR3 DNA sequence: TGTGCCTGGAGTAACCGGTCGCCGGGTGAGCAGTACTTC. It encodes CAWSNRSPGEQYF. V gene TRBV30 combines with J gene TRBJ2-7; D is uncertain. The V end was cut by 2 bases, the J end by 7 bases, with 15 bases between. Germline V gene data show CDR1 as GTSNPN and CDR2 as SVGIG (reference sequence). The length of the CDR3 is 13 residues.

The chain has TRBV27 and TRBJ1-1; unclear D gene. Germline-derived CDR1 and CDR2 are MNHEY and SMNVEV (reference sequence). V was clipped by 2 bases and J by 8 bases, with 12 bases between them. CDR3 size: 13 residues. CDR3 sequence reads: CASSLQSMGEAFF. The CDR3 DNA reads TGTGCCAGCAGTTTACAGTCGATGGGCGAAGCTTTCTTT.

V and J are TRBV6-5 and TRBJ2-7; D ambiguous. The germline V gene encodes CDR1 MNHEY and CDR2 SVGAGI. The CDR3 length is 15 residues. V was shortened by 0 bases and J by 1 base, with 10 bases between the two germline ends. The CDR3 sequence is CASSYSLSWSYEQYF. Written as DNA, the CDR3 is TGTGCCAGCAGTTACTCGCTTTCCTGGTCCTACGAGCAGTACTTC.

This chain joins TRBV4-1 and TRBJ2-5, with D unclear. V was cut by 0 bases and J by 0 bases, with 14 bases left in between. The CDR3 is 17 amino acids. CDR1 MGHRA and CDR2 YSYEKL come from the germline V gene. The CDR3 DNA is TGCGCCAGCAGCCAAGACGGTCTCTCGACGTACCAAGAGACCCAGTACTTC. Its protein is CASSQDGLSTYQETQYF.

The rearrangement links TRBV30 to TRBJ1-1; 10 bases align to TRBD1. Germline V gives CDR1 GTSNPN, CDR2 SVGIG (reference sequence). The J segment lost 1 base and the V segment lost 4 bases, leaving 6 bases of the junction unmatched. This CDR3 has 15 amino acids. CDR3 residues: CAWTGTGDPNTEAFF. The DNA of the CDR3 is TGTGCCTGGACCGGGACAGGGGATCCGAACACTGAAGCTTTCTTT.

This chain joins TRBV27 and TRBJ2-7; 9 nucleotides match TRBD1. V shed 6 bases, J shed 3 bases, and the junction held 12 bases outside the gene matches. Germline values: CDR1 MNHEY, CDR2 SMNVEV (reference sequence). The CDR3 is 16 residues long. The CDR3 nucleotides read TGTGCCAGCAGCTTGATTCCGGGACAGGGATTCTACGAGCAGTACTTC. It yields the protein CASSLIPGQGFYEQYF.

The chain employs TRBV27 and TRBJ1-5, with D possibly matching TRBD1 (5 bases). Trimming cost V 5 bases and J 4 bases, with 9 bases left between them. This CDR3 is 13 amino acids long. CDR1 is MNHEY, CDR2 SMNVEV, per germline (reference sequence). The CDR3 loop reads CASSATENQPQHF. Here the CDR3 DNA reads TGTGCCAGCAGTGCGACAGAGAATCAGCCCCAGCATTTT.

The chain has TRBV15 and TRBJ2-7; possibly TRBD1 or TRBD2 for D (5 bases each). CDR1 is LNHNV and CDR2 is YYDKDF in the germline V gene (reference sequence). Trimming pared 5 bases from V and 4 bases from J, leaving 18 bases between. The CDR3 covers 15 residues. The chain's CDR3 is CATSPGTRGRYEQYF. The DNA for the CDR3 is TGTGCCACCAGCCCCGGGACGCGCGGAAGATACGAGCAGTACTTC. Together with reference TRBV15 and TRBJ2-7, the CDR3 gives the full variable domain: DAMVIQNPRYQVTQFGKPVTLSCSQTLNHNVMYWYQQKSSQAPKLLFHYYDKDFNNEADTPDNFQSRRPNTSFCFLDIRSPGLGDTAMYLCATSPGTRGRYEQYFGPGTRLTVT.

The gene calls are TRBV20-1 and TRBJ2-7; tentative D call: TRBD2 (6 bases). The V end was cut by 0 bases, the J end by 3 bases, with 15 bases between. CDR3 length equals 15 residues. Germline CDR1 and CDR2: DFQATT and SNEGSKA (reference sequence). CDR3 nucleotide sequence: TGCAGTGCTAGAGATTACCGGGAGTTGGACTACGAGCAGTACTTC. Its protein product is CSARDYRELDYEQYF.

V gene TRBV6-2 or TRBV6-3 combines with J gene TRBJ2-5, with D possibly matching TRBD2 (6 bases). CDR1 and CDR2 from the germline V gene are MNHEY and SVGEGT. The CDR3 runs 13 residues. V gave up 6 bases and J gave up 5 bases, with 13 bases separating them. CDR3 loop: CASRPDYGETQYF. DNA for the CDR3: TGTGCCAGCAGACCGGACTACGGGGAGACCCAGTACTTC.

The chain combines TRBV7-9 with TRBJ1-2, with 7 bases fitting TRBD1. CDR1 SEHNR and CDR2 FQNEAQ come from the germline V gene (reference sequence). This CDR3 contains 17 residues. J gave up 10 bases and V 0 bases, and 17 bases lay outside the gene matches. The CDR3 coding sequence is TGTGCCAGCAGCTTAGCTGAGACGACAACGACAGGGTTTGTCTACACCTTC. Protein: CASSLAETTTTGFVYTF.

V and J are TRBV19 and TRBJ2-7; 10 nucleotides line up with TRBD1. From germline, CDR1 is LNHDA and CDR2 SQIVND (reference sequence). The CDR3 length is 16 residues. After removal of 1 base from V and 2 bases from J, the junction contained 5 bases not matched to a gene. CDR3 bases: TGTGCCAGTAGTATAGGACAGGGGGCCAAGGCCTACGAGCAGTACTTC. It is translated as CASSIGQGAKAYEQYF.

The chain links TRBV7-9 to TRBJ1-1; D not certain. The V and J ends lost 4 bases and 3 bases respectively, with 18 bases between them. In germline, CDR1 is SEHNR, CDR2 FQNEAQ (reference sequence). The CDR3 spans 16 residues. Here the CDR3 DNA reads TGTGCCAGCAGCTCGTTCTGGGGTCTTGTGGACACTGAAGCTTTCTTT. It translates to CASSSFWGLVDTEAFF. Variable domain in full (rest from reference TRBV7-9 and TRBJ1-1): DTGVSQNPRHKITKRGQNVTFRCDPISEHNRLYWYRQTLGQGPEFLTYFQNEAQLEKSRLLSDRFSAERPKGSFSTLEIQRTEQGDSAMYLCASSSFWGLVDTEAFFGQGTRLTVV.

The rearrangement links TRBV10-3 to TRBJ2-7; D might be TRBD1 or TRBD2, each matching 7 bases. Germline CDR1 and CDR2: ENHRY and SYGVKD. V gave up 10 bases and J gave up 3 bases, with 16 bases separating them. The CDR3 covers 13 residues. CDR3 region: CATGEGASYEQYF. CDR3 DNA: TGTGCCACCGGGGAGGGGGCGAGCTACGAGCAGTACTTC.

The gene calls are TRBV4-1 and TRBJ2-3, with D possibly being TRBD2 (6 bases). The length of the CDR3 is 15 residues. V was trimmed by 1 base and J by 4 bases, leaving 12 bases between them. The germline V gene encodes CDR1 MGHRA and CDR2 YSYEKL. DNA of the CDR3: TGCGCCAGCAGCCAAGGTTCGGGGGACGCAGATACGCAGTATTTT. Its protein is CASSQGSGDADTQYF.